Sequencing of this TCR beta chain was carried out in a study of blood T cell repertoires in COVID-19. Sequencing used immunoSEQ multiplex PCR; TCRdb keeps in-frame clones, though not all of them. The repertoire holds some 190,000 clones, with roughly 86% as singletons. Germline V CDR1 and CDR2: LNHDA, SQIVND (reference sequence). This CDR3 comprises 13 residues. J was trimmed by 6 bases and V by 7 bases; bases with no gene match: 5. Across about two dozen US areas, participants ranged in age from about 18 to 100 years. Clinical history as reported by participants underpinned cohort assignment. The specimen was PBMCs or T cells enriched from blood (not recorded which). V gene TRBV19 combines with J gene TRBJ1-5; 8 bases fit TRBD1. This sequence was found in a woman between 40 and 50 years old in a cohort exposed to, infected with or recovered from COVID-19 (not recorded which). The CDR3 is CASIGQGGQPQHF. For the CDR3, the DNA is TGTGCCAGTATCGGACAGGGAGGTCAGCCCCAGCATTTT.